This TCR beta chain was recovered during a study of CD8 T cells in Susac syndrome. Germline assignment: CDR1 ENHRY and CDR2 SYGVKD. Trimming left V 0 bases short and J 2 bases short, with 8 bases between. There are 15 residues in the CDR3. Study results and caveats: The TCR sequencing and HLA analysis in the study involved a relatively small number of individuals, as the study acknowledged.

On this clonotype: As yet, its antigen is unknown.

A quantity of roughly 0.5 to 1 ug RNA underwent reverse transcription using random hexamers. Multiplex PCR with immunoSEQ amplified the TCR beta CDR3 across 54 Vbeta and 13 Jbeta. TCRdb independently ran MiXCR on the immunoSEQ multiplex PCR reads; one entry per CDR3 protein. The data contain 150,000 to 200,000 distinct CDR3 sequences, roughly 94% of them seen just once; the ten biggest clones take up around 0.079%. The source is a human donor in good health. V gene TRBV10-3 combines with J gene TRBJ1-5; D may be TRBD1 (6 bases). Sequenced material: CD4+ T cells from PBMCs. Written as DNA, the CDR3 is TGTGCCATCAGTGAGTCGGGGGCGGGCAATCAGCCCCAGCATTTT. Amino acids: CAISESGAGNQPQHF.